Sequencing of this T cell receptor (beta chain) was carried out in a study of blood T cells in healthy people across ages. There are a few counts of this clonotype. The CDR3 consists of 13 residues. CDR1 and CDR2 (germline): SGHDT, YYEEEE. V lost 1 base, J lost 6 bases, and 10 bases lay in between. With a J-beta primer mix and a sample-barcoded 5' primer, a second PCR ran about 7 to 12 cycles. TCRdb ran MiXCR on the 5' RACE reads and lists one entry per CDR3 protein. The top ten clones hold around 23% of a sample with 1.8 million or so distinct CDR3 sequences, approximately 40% of them seen once. The sample was blood. The chain couples TRBV5-6 to TRBJ1-2; no clear D gene. This TCR came from a human donor in good health. CDR3: CASSLRRRDGYTF. The CDR3, as DNA: TGTGCCAGCAGCTTGCGACGGCGAGATGGCTACACCTTC.